Below are 7 T cell receptor beta chains sequenced from a single sample in a study of molecular identifiers for immune sequencing clone quantification. TCRdb re-analysed the PCR reads in MiXCR, keeping a single row per CDR3 protein. The sample carries around 100,000 distinct CDR3 sequences, under 40% recorded once. Sequences were obtained from naive CD8+ T cells from blood, with Jurkat cell RNA spiked in. The sample's subset: FACS-sorted CD8+CD4-CCR7+CD45RA+ naive T cells. The receptors stem from a human donor in good health. Some libraries in this study had Jurkat cell RNA spiked in.

This clonotype was seen at least ten times. The V call is TRBV24-1, the J call TRBJ2-4, with D unresolved. V was cut by 5 bases and J by 5 bases, with 15 bases left in between. This CDR3 has 15 amino acids. Per the germline V gene, CDR1 is KGHDR and CDR2 is SFDVKD. The CDR3 bases are TGTGCCACCAGTGGATCCACCGGGCCCCAAAACATTCAGTACTTC. Its protein is CATSGSTGPQNIQYF.

The chain combines TRBV7-6 with TRBJ2-2; 9 bases map to TRBD1. There are 15 residues in the CDR3. Germline assignment: CDR1 SGHVS and CDR2 FNYEAQ. V dropped 5 bases and J dropped 3; count of bases not matched to a gene: 4. The CDR3 here is CASSRDREYTGELFF. The CDR3 DNA is TGTGCCAGCAGCCGGGACAGGGAGTACACCGGGGAGCTGTTTTTT.

This clonotype turned up a few times. The chain carries TRBV6-2 or TRBV6-3 and TRBJ2-1; 10 nucleotides align to TRBD2. The J segment lost 2 bases and the V segment lost 4 bases, leaving 2 bases of the junction unmatched. CDR3 size: 15 residues. CDR1 is MNHEY and CDR2 is SVGEGT in the germline V gene. DNA for the CDR3: TGTGCCAGCAGTTTCAGCGGGGGGGCCTACAATGAGCAGTTCTTC. As protein: CASSFSGGAYNEQFF.

The chain employs TRBV19 and TRBJ2-1, with 10 bases identical to TRBD2. Germline CDR1 and CDR2: LNHDA and SQIVND (reference sequence). CDR3 size: 15 residues. V dropped 3 bases and J dropped 9; count of bases not matched to a gene: 8. The CDR3 loop reads CASSMGLAPNGEQFF. For the CDR3, the DNA is TGTGCCAGTAGTATGGGACTAGCGCCTAATGGTGAGCAGTTCTTC.

On this clonotype itself: Compared with germline, one end of the junction differs, possibly owing to a read error. The chain employs TRBV6-1 and TRBJ2-1; D perhaps matches TRBD2 (5 bases). The CDR3 is made up of 14 amino acids. CDR1 is MNHNS, CDR2 SASEGT, per germline. CDR3 bases: TGTGCCAGCAGTGAAGCGACTGGGAGAGGTGAGCAGCTCTTC. It is translated as CASSEATGRGEQLF.

Of note for this clonotype: At one end the junction does not follow the germline gene, possibly because of a read error. The CDR3 nucleotides read TGTGCCAGCAGGTACTCGCCAGGGCGATCTGAGCAGTTCTTC. Amino acid sequence: CASRYSPGRSEQFF. V and J are TRBV6-5 and TRBJ2-1; TRBD1 is a possible D gene (5 bases). CDR3 length equals 14 residues. The germline gives CDR1 MNHEY, CDR2 SVGAGI.

The rearrangement uses TRBV11-2 and TRBJ2-4; tentatively, D is TRBD2 (5 bases). This CDR3 is built from 15 residues. The germline gives CDR1 SGHAT, CDR2 FQNNGV. Trimming stripped 0 bases from V and 3 bases from J, with 9 bases between. The CDR3 sequence: CASSLDPGIKNIQYF. The CDR3 nucleotides are TGTGCCAGCAGCTTAGATCCGGGAATCAAAAACATTCAGTACTTC.